Listed here are 23 T cell receptor beta chains from one sample, sequenced in a study of blood T cells in healthy people across ages. Next came a second PCR, run for about 7 to 11 cycles, which used a sample-barcoded 5' primer along with a J-beta primer mix. TCRdb processed the 5' RACE reads anew with MiXCR; each CDR3 protein has one entry. The table lists hundreds of thousands of distinct CDR3 sequences, roughly 32% of them singletons. Sequencing was carried out using blood. The receptors shown here come from a woman aged 80 or older in good health.

DNA for the CDR3: TGTGCCACCAGCAGAGAAGCCAATCAGCCCCAGCATTTT. It yields the protein CATSREANQPQHF. The chain employs TRBV15 and TRBJ1-5; no clear D. This CDR3 has 13 residues. V was trimmed by 0 bases and J by 3 bases, leaving 3 bases between them. From germline, CDR1 is LNHNV and CDR2 YYDKDF (reference sequence).

Regarding this clonotype: One junction end does not reproduce the germline sequence, and a read error may be involved. The genes are TRBV18 and TRBJ2-5; TRBD1 matches 7 bases. From germline, CDR1 is KGHSH and CDR2 LQKENI. The CDR3 has 14 amino acids. The CDR3 spells CASSPGTALETRYF. The CDR3 nucleotides are TGTGCCAGCTCACCCGGGACAGCCTTAGAGACCCGGTACTTC.

V and J are TRBV9 and TRBJ2-2; 11 bases line up with TRBD2. CDR1 is SGDLS, CDR2 YYNGEE, per germline. With V trimmed by 7 bases and J by 3 bases, 5 bases remained unmatched. This CDR3 has 15 amino acids. The CDR3, as DNA: TGTGCCAGCGGTAGCGGGGGGGATTACACCGGGGAGCTGTTTTTT. This gives the protein CASGSGGDYTGELFF. The full variable domain, rest sourced from reference TRBV9 and TRBJ2-2, is DSGVTQTPKHLITATGQRVTLRCSPRSGDLSVYWYQQSLDQGLQFLIQYYNGEERAKGNILERFSAQQFPDLHSELNLSSLELGDSALYFCASGSGGDYTGELFFGEGSRLTVL.

This clonotype was detected a few times. The chain joins TRBV2 to TRBJ2-7, with D perhaps TRBD2 (7 bases). The J call may be in error: the DNA end matches TRBJ2-5 better. Germline CDR1 and CDR2: SNHLY and FYNNEI. The CDR3 runs 15 residues. The CDR3 here is CASSDPRGARGTQYF. CDR3 coding DNA: TGTGCCAGCAGTGATCCACGGGGGGCAAGGGGGACCCAGTACTTC.

About this clonotype: A much larger clone sits a single nucleotide away, making a read error possible. This rearrangement joins TRBV6-1 to TRBJ2-3, with TRBD1 matching 7 bases. The CDR3 covers 15 residues. Looked up from germline, CDR1 is MNHNS and CDR2 is SASEGT. CDR3 sequence: CDSSTDRVRTDTQYF. The DNA for the CDR3 is TGTGACAGCAGTACAGACAGGGTACGCACAGATACGCAGTATTTT.

This clonotype was observed once. A much larger clone is a single base away; this may be a read error. The chain has TRBV14 and TRBJ2-7; tentatively, D is TRBD1 (6 bases). CDR1 and CDR2 (germline): SGHDN, FVKESK. CDR3 size: 14 residues. V lost 1 base, J lost 3 bases, and 10 bases lay in between. CDR3 region: CASSQVCRGYEQYF. The CDR3 region has the DNA TGTGCCAGCAGCCAAGTCTGCAGGGGCTACGAGCAGTACTTC.

The chain employs TRBV4-3 and TRBJ1-2; D may be TRBD1 (5 bases). The CDR3 has 17 residues. V was cut by 0 bases and J by 8 bases, with 22 bases left in between. Germline CDR1 and CDR2: LGHNA and YSLEER. The DNA of the CDR3 is TGCGCCAGCAGCCAAGACCATGGTTCCTCAGGGCCTTCCGGCTACACCTTC. As protein: CASSQDHGSSGPSGYTF.

This clonotype was detected only a few times. The CDR3: CASSYDRFKKLFF. In nucleotides, the CDR3 is TGTGCCAGCAGTTACGACCGCTTTAAAAAACTGTTTTTT. The V and J genes are TRBV6-5 and TRBJ1-4; D ambiguous. The CDR3 extends over 13 amino acids. Germline values: CDR1 MNHEY, CDR2 SVGAGI. The V and J ends lost 2 bases and 9 bases respectively, with 10 bases between them.

Comments on this clonotype: Since the CDR3 does not end with the conserved phenylalanine or tryptophan, this likely comes from a read error. This chain uses TRBV7-3 with TRBJ1-6; D gene uncertain. Germline V CDR1 and CDR2: SGHTA, FQGTGA. Trimming pared 0 bases from V and 9 bases from J, leaving 9 bases between. The CDR3 is made up of 14 amino acids. CDR3 DNA: TGTGCCAGCAGCTTAACGACCACTCGTTCACCCCTCCACATT. Translation: CASSLTTTRSPLHI.

This chain joins TRBV20-1 and TRBJ2-3, with D perhaps matching TRBD1 or TRBD2 (5 bases each). CDR1 DFQATT and CDR2 SNEGSKA come from the germline V gene (reference sequence). There are 15 residues in the CDR3. The V gene lost 5 bases and the J gene lost 3 bases, with 18 bases spanning the gap. In DNA form, the CDR3 reads TGCAGTGCTTCCGCCCGGGACCACCTGACAGATACGCAGTATTTT. Translation gives CSASARDHLTDTQYF.

This clonotype has a count of ten or more. The chain has TRBV6-5 and TRBJ2-7, with TRBD1 matching 11 bases. CDR1 and CDR2 from the germline V gene are MNHEY and SVGAGI. There are 14 residues in the CDR3. The V and J ends lost 6 bases and 2 bases, in that order; junction bases with no gene match: 3. CDR3 coding DNA: TGTGCCAGCAGAGGGACAGGGGGGACCTACGAGCAGTACTTC. It translates to CASRGTGGTYEQYF.

The genes are TRBV6-5 and TRBJ1-3; 8 bases are a match to TRBD1. The V gene's germline CDR1 is MNHEY and CDR2 SVGAGI. This CDR3 has 15 residues. V was pared by 6 bases and J by 3 bases, with 7 bases of the junction left unmatched. CDR3: CASSLTGGGGNTIYF. The DNA for the CDR3 is TGTGCCAGCAGCCTTACAGGGGGAGGTGGAAACACCATATATTTT.

Points on this clonotype: A much larger clone sits a single nucleotide away, making a read error possible. Here the CDR3 DNA reads TGTGCCAGCAGCCACCGGGGGGGAGAGTACGAGCAGTACTTC. This codes for CASSHRGGEYEQYF. The rearrangement uses TRBV14 and TRBJ2-7; 8 nucleotides match TRBD2. The V segment lost 3 bases and the J segment 4 bases; nucleotides outside the gene matches: 5. The V gene's germline CDR1 is SGHDN and CDR2 FVKESK. This CDR3 is built from 14 residues. Full variable domain (outside the CDR3, taken from reference TRBV14 and TRBJ2-7): EAGVTQFPSHSVIEKGQTVTLRCDPISGHDNLYWYRRVMGKEIKFLLHFVKESKQDESGMPNNRFLAERTGGTYSTLKVQPAELEDSGVYFCASSHRGGEYEQYFGPGTRLTVT.

This clonotype was recorded many times. The gene calls are TRBV7-9 and TRBJ2-7; tentatively, D is TRBD2 (5 bases). Trimming stripped 1 base from V and 1 base from J, with 14 bases between. The germline V gene encodes CDR1 SEHNR and CDR2 FQNEAQ (reference sequence). The CDR3 length is 16 residues. The CDR3 region has the DNA TGTGCCAGCAGCTTAGAGGGAGCCTCCCCATCCTACGAGCAGTACTTC. Its translation is CASSLEGASPSYEQYF.

This clonotype was counted at least ten times. The chain is built from TRBV30 and TRBJ1-2, with 7 bases matching TRBD1. CDR1 and CDR2 (germline): GTSNPN, SVGIG (reference sequence). CDR3 length: 14 residues. V was clipped by 3 bases and J by 4 bases; unmatched bases: 8. This CDR3 is CAWRHNRGFYGYTF. CDR3 coding DNA: TGTGCCTGGAGGCATAACAGGGGCTTCTATGGCTACACCTTC. Filled out from reference TRBV30 and TRBJ1-2, the complete variable domain reads SQTIHQWPATLVQPVGSPLSLECTVEGTSNPNLYWYRQAAGRGLQLLFYSVGIGQISSEVPQNLSASRPQDRQFILSSKKLLLSDSGFYLCAWRHNRGFYGYTFGSGTRLTVV.

This clonotype appeared once. The V and J genes are TRBV20-1 and TRBJ2-1; 9 bases fit TRBD2. In germline, CDR1 is DFQATT, CDR2 SNEGSKA (reference sequence). This CDR3 is 13 amino acids long. Germline trimming cut 6 bases from V and 10 bases from J; bases unmatched to any gene: 10. CDR3 sequence (DNA): TGCAGTGCCCGAGCGGGGGGTTCACGAGAGCAGTTCTTC. Amino acids: CSARAGGSREQFF.

In regard to this clonotype: A much larger clone lies a single base off, so this may be a read error. The CDR3 carries no conserved terminal phenylalanine or tryptophan, so it likely arises from a read error. J is TRBJ2-3 and V is TRBV3-1, with 9 positions matching TRBD1. Germline V gene sequence: CDR1 LGHDT, CDR2 YNNKEL (reference sequence). V dropped 4 bases and J dropped 4; count of bases not matched to a gene: 6. The CDR3 totals 15 residues. The CDR3 loop reads CASSPTGGYPDTQYC. As DNA, the CDR3 is TGTGCCAGCAGCCCGACAGGGGGTTATCCAGATACGCAGTATTGT.

As for this clonotype: This may be a read error: a much more frequent sequence differs by one nucleotide. The rearrangement links TRBV7-2 to TRBJ2-2, with D perhaps matching TRBD1 or TRBD2 (5 bases each). CDR3 length: 15 amino acids. V was clipped by 1 base and J by 5 bases, with 11 bases between them. CDR1 is SGHTA, CDR2 FQGNSA, per germline. CDR3 region: CASSLGLRGTGELFF. CDR3 nucleotide sequence: TGTGCCAGCAGCTTAGGGTTGAGGGGTACCGGGGAGCTGTTTTTT.

The chain is built from TRBV19 and TRBJ1-5; perhaps TRBD1 as D (5 bases). The CDR3 covers 15 residues. The V and J ends lost 3 bases and 4 bases respectively, with 13 bases between them. The V gene's germline CDR1 is LNHDA and CDR2 SQIVND (reference sequence). CDR3: CASSMSAQGNQPQHF. CDR3 DNA: TGTGCCAGTAGTATGAGTGCTCAGGGTAATCAGCCCCAGCATTTT.

This clonotype was seen only a few times. One junction end disagrees with the germline gene, perhaps due to a read error. The CDR3 bases are TGTGCCAGCAGTCCTATCAGGGGTGGGGCCAACGTCCGGACTTTC. This translates into CASSPIRGGANVRTF. The V and J genes are TRBV6-2 or TRBV6-3 and TRBJ2-6; D is perhaps TRBD1 (6 bases). The CDR3 length is 15 residues. The germline V gene encodes CDR1 MNHEY and CDR2 SVGEGT.

This clonotype was picked up many times. The rearrangement uses TRBV7-2 and TRBJ1-5; D gene ambiguous. The CDR3 spans 12 residues. Germline lookup yields CDR1 SGHTA and CDR2 FQGNSA. V dropped 3 bases and J dropped 6 bases, with 6 bases sitting between them. CDR3 in amino acids: CASSLMGQPQHF. The CDR3 coding sequence is TGTGCCAGCAGCTTGATGGGTCAGCCCCAGCATTTT.

This clonotype was recorded many times. This chain links TRBV6-5 with TRBJ2-7, with TRBD1 identical over 8 bases. The CDR3 covers 14 residues. The V segment lost 6 bases and the J segment 1 base; nucleotides outside the gene matches: 5. CDR1 MNHEY and CDR2 SVGAGI come from the germline V gene. CDR3 sequence: CASSPGQGSYEQYF. The CDR3 DNA reads TGTGCCAGCAGCCCAGGACAGGGTTCCTACGAGCAGTACTTC.

The CDR3 DNA is TGTGCCAGTAGTATAGAGGACTCTGGGGCCAACGTCCTGACTTTC. Translating it yields CASSIEDSGANVLTF. This chain connects TRBV19 to TRBJ2-6; no clear D. CDR1 is LNHDA, CDR2 SQIVND, per germline (reference sequence). The V end was cut by 0 bases, the J end by 0 bases, with 3 bases between. The CDR3 consists of 15 residues.